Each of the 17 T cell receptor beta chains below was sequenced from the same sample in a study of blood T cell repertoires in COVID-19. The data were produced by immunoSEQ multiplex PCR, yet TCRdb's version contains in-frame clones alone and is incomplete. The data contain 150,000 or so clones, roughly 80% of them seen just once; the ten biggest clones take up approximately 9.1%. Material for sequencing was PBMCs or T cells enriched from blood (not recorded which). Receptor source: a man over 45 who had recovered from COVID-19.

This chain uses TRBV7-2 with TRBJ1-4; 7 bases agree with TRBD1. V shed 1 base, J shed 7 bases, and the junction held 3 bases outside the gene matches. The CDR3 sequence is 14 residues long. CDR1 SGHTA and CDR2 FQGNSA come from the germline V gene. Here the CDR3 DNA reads TGTGCCAGCAGCTTAGACAGGGGAAGTGAAAAACTGTTTTTT. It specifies CASSLDRGSEKLFF.

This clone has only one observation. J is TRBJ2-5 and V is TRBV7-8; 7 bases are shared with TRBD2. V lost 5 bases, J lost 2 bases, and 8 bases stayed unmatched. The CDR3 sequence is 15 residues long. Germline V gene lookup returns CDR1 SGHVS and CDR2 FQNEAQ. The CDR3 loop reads CASSAPSGRQETQYF. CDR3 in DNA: TGTGCCAGCAGCGCCCCTAGCGGTAGACAAGAGACCCAGTACTTC.

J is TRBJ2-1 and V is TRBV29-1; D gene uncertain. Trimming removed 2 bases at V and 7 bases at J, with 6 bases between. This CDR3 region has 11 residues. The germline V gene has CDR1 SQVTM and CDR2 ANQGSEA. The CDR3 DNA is TGCAGCGTTGAATCGGAGAATGAGCAGTTCTTC. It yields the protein CSVESENEQFF.

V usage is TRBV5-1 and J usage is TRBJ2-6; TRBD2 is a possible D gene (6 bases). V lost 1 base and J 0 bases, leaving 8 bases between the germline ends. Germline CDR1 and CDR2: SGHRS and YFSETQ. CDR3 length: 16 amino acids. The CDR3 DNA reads TGCGCCAGCAGCTTGCCGGGGGACTCTGGGGCCAACGTCCTGACTTTC. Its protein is CASSLPGDSGANVLTF.

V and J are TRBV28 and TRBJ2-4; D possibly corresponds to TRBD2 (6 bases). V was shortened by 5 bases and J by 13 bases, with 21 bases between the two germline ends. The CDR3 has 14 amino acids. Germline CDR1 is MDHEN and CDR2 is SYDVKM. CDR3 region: CASSPGTRSVLQYF. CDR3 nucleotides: TGTGCCAGCAGTCCGGGGACTCGAAGTGTTCTCCAGTACTTC.

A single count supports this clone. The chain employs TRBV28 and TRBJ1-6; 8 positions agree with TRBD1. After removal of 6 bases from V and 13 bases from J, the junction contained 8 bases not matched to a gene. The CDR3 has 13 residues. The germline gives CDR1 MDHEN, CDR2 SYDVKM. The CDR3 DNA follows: TGTGCCAGCAGGGACAGGGAGTATGCCCCCCTCCACTTT. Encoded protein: CASRDREYAPLHF.

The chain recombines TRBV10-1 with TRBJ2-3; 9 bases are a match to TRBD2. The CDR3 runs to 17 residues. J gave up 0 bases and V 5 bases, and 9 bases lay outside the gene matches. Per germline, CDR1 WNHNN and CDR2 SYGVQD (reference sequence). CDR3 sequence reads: CASSMVAGAPSTDTQYF. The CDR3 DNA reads TGCGCCAGCAGTATGGTAGCGGGGGCCCCTAGCACAGATACGCAGTATTTT.

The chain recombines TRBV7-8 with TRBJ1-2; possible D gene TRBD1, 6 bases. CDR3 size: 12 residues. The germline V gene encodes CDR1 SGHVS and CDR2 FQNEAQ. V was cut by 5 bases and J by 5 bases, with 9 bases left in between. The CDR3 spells CASSQQGYGYTF. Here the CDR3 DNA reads TGTGCCAGCAGCCAACAGGGATATGGCTACACCTTC.

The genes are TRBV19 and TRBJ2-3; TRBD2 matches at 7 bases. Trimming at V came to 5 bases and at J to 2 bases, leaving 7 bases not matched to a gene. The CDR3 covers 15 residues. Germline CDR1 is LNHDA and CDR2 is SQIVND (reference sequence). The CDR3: CASSLSGVVTDTQYF. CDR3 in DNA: TGTGCCAGTAGTTTAAGCGGGGTGGTCACAGATACGCAGTATTTT.

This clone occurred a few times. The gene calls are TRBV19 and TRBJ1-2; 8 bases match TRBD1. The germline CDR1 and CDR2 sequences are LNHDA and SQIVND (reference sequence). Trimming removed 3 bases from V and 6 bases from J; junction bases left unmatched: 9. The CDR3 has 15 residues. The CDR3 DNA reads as TGTGCCAGTAGTATTCTCCCAGGGGGCGCGGATGGCTACACCTTC. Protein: CASSILPGGADGYTF.

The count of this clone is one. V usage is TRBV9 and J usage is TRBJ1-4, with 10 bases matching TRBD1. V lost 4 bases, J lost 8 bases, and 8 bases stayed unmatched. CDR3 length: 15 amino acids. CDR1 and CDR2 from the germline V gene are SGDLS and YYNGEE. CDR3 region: CASSPRTGGREKLFF. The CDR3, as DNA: TGTGCCAGCAGCCCACGGACAGGGGGGAGAGAAAAACTGTTTTTT.

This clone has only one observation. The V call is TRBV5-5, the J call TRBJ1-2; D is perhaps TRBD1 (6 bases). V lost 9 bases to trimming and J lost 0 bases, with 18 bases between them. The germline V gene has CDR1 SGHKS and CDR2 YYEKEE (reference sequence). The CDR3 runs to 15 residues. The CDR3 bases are TGTGCCACATCGACAGGCTACTTAGCTAACTATGGCTACACCTTC. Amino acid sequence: CATSTGYLANYGYTF.

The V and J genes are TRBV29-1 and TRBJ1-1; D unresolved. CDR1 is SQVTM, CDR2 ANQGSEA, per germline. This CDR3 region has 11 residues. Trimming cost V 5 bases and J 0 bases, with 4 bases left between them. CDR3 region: CSVLLNTEAFF. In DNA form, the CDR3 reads TGCAGCGTTCTTCTGAACACTGAAGCTTTCTTT. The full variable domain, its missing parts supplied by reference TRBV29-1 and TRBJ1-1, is SAVISQKPSRDICQRGTSLTIQCQVDSQVTMMFWYRQQPGQSLTLIATANQGSEATYESGFVIDKFPISRPNLTFSTLTVSNMSPEDSSIYLCSVLLNTEAFFGQGTRLTVV.

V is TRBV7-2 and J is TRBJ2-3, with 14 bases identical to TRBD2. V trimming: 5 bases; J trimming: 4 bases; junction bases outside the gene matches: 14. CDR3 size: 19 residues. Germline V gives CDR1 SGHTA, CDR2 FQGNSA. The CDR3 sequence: CASSNRTSGGPRSPDTQYF. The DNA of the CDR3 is TGTGCCAGCAGCAATAGGACTAGCGGGGGGCCCAGATCTCCAGATACGCAGTATTTT.

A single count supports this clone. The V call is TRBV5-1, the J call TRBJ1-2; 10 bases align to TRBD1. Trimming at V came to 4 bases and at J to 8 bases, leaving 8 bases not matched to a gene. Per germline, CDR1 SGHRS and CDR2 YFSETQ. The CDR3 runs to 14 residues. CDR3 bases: TGCGCCAGCAGCACGGGACAGGGGACACGGGGCTACACCTTC. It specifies CASSTGQGTRGYTF. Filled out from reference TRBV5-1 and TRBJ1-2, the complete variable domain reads KAGVTQTPRYLIKTRGQQVTLSCSPISGHRSVSWYQQTPGQGLQFLFEYFSETQRNKGNFPGRFSGRQFSNSRSEMNVSTLELGDSALYLCASSTGQGTRGYTFGSGTRLTVV.

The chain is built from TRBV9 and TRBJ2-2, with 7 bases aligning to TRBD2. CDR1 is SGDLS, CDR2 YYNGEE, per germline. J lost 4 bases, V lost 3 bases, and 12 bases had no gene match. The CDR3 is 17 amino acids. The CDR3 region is CASSGPRGSGATGELFF. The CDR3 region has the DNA TGTGCCAGCAGCGGCCCGCGGGGAAGCGGGGCCACCGGGGAGCTGTTTTTT.

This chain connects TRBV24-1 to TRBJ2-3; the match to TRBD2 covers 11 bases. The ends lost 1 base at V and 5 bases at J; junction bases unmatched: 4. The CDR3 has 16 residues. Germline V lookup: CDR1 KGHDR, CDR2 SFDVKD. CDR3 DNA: TGTGCCACCAGTGATTTTGTAGCGGGGGGGAGAGATACGCAGTATTTT. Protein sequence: CATSDFVAGGRDTQYF.